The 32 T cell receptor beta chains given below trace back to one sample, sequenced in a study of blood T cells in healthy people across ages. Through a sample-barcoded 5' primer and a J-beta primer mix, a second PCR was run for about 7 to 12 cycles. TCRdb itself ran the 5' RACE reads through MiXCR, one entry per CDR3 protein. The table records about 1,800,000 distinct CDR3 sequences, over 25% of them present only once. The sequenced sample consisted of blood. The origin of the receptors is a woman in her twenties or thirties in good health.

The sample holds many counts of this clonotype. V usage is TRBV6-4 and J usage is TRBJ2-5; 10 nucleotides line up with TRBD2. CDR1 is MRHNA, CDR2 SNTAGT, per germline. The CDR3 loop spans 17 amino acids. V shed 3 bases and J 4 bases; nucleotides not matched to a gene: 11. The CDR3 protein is CASSERLAGVDGETQYF. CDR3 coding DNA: TGTGCCAGCAGTGAGCGGCTAGCGGGGGTCGACGGAGAGACCCAGTACTTC.

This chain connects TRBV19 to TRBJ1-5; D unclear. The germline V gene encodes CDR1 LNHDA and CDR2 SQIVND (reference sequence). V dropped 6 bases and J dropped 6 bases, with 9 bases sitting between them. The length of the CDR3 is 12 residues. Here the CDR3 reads CASSPKGQPQHF. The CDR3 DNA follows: TGTGCCAGTAGCCCCAAAGGTCAGCCCCAGCATTTT. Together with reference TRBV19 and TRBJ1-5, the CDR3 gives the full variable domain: DGGITQSPKYLFRKEGQNVTLSCEQNLNHDAMYWYRQDPGQGLRLIYYSQIVNDFQKGDIAEGYSVSREKKESFPLTVTSAQKNPTAFYLCASSPKGQPQHFGDGTRLSIL.

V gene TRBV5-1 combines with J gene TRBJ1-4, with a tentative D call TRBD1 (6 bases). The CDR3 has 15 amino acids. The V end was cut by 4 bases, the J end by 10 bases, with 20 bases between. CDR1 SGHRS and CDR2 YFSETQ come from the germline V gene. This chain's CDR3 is CASSPAAERGTKLFF. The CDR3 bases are TGCGCCAGCAGCCCGGCGGCCGAAAGGGGGACAAAACTGTTTTTT.

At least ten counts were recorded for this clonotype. The CDR3 bases are TGCAGCGTTGAAGCTTCTCGTGTTTACAATGAGCAGTTCTTC. Its protein is CSVEASRVYNEQFF. The gene calls are TRBV29-1 and TRBJ2-1; D gene uncertain. Germline V gene sequence: CDR1 SQVTM, CDR2 ANQGSEA. V was shortened by 1 base and J by 4 bases, with 11 bases between the two germline ends. The length of the CDR3 is 14 residues.

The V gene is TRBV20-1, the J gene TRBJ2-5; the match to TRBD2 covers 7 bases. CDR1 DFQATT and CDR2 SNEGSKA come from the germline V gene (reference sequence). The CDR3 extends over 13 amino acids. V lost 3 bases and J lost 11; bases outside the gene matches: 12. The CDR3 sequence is CSARLAASPEQYF. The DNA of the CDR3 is TGCAGTGCTAGGCTAGCGGCCTCCCCTGAGCAGTACTTC.

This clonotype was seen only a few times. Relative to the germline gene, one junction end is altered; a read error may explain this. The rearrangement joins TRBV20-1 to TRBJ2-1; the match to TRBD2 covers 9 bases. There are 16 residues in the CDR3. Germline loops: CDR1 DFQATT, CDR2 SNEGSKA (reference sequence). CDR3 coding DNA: TGCAGTGCTAGAGATCTGAAGCGGGGGGCCACCAATGCGCAGTTCTTC. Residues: CSARDLKRGATNAQFF.

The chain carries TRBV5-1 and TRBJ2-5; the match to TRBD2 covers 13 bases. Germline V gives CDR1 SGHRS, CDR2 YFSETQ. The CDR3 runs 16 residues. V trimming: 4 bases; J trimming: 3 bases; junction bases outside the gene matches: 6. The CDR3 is CASSPGTSGAKETQYF. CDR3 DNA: TGCGCCAGCAGCCCCGGGACTAGCGGGGCAAAAGAGACCCAGTACTTC.

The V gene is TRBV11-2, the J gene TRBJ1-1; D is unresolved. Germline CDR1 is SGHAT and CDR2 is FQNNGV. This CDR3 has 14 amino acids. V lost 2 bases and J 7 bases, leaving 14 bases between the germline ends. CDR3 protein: CASSLLQAVNEAFF. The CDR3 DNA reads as TGTGCCAGCAGCTTATTGCAGGCTGTAAATGAAGCTTTCTTT.

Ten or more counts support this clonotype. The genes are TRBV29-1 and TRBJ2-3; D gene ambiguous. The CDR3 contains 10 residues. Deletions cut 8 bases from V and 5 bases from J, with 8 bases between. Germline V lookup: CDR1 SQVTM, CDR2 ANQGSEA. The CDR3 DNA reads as TGCAGCCCAGCGAAAGATACGCAGTATTTT. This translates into CSPAKDTQYF.

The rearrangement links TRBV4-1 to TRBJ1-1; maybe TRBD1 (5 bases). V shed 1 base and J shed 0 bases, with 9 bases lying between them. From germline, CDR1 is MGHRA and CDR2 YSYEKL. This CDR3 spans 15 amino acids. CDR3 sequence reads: CASSQVRGVNTEAFF. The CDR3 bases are TGCGCCAGCAGCCAAGTACGGGGGGTGAACACTGAAGCTTTCTTT.

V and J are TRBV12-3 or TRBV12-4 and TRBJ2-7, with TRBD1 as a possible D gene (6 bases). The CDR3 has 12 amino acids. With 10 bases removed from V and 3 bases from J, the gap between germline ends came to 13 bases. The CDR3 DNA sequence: TGTGCCACCGGGACACCCGACTACGAGCAGTACTTC. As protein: CATGTPDYEQYF.

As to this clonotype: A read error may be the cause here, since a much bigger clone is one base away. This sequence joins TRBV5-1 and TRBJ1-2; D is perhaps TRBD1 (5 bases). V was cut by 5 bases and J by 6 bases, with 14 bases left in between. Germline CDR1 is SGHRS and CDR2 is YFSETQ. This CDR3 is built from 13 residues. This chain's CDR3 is CASSSDGDHGYTF. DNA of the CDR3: TGCGCCAGCAGTTCAGACGGGGACCATGGCTACACCTTC.

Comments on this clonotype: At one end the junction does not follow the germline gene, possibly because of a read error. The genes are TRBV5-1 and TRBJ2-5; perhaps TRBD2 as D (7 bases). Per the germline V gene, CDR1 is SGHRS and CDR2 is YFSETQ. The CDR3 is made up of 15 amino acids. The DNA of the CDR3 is TGCGCCAGCAGCCGGGGGCCTAGCGGTCAAGATACCCAGTACTTC. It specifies CASSRGPSGQDTQYF.

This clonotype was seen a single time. CDR3 loop: CASSLTGTGLDTQYF. CDR3 bases: TGCGCCAGCAGCCTTACCGGGACAGGGCTCGATACGCAGTATTTT. This chain uses TRBV5-1 with TRBJ2-3; 9 bases match TRBD1. Per germline, CDR1 SGHRS and CDR2 YFSETQ. This CDR3 has 15 amino acids. V lost 4 bases to trimming and J lost 6 bases; unmatched junction nucleotides: 9.

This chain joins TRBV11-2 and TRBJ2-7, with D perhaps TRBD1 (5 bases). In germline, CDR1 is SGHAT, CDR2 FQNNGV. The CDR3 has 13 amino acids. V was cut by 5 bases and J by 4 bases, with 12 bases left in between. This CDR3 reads CASSTTGPYEQYF. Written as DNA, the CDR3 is TGTGCCAGCAGCACCACAGGACCGTACGAGCAGTACTTC.

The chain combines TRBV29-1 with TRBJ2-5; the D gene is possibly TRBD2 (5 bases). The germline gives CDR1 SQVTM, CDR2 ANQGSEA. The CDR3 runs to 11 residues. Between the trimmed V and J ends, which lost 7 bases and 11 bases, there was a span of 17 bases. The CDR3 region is CSGSLRDTQYF. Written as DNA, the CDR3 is TGCAGCGGTAGCCTTCGGGATACGCAGTACTTC. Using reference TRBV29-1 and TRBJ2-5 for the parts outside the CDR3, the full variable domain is SAVISQKPSRDICQRGTSLTIQCQVDSQVTMMFWYRQQPGQSLTLIATANQGSEATYESGFVIDKFPISRPNLTFSTLTVSNMSPEDSSIYLCSGSLRDTQYFGPGTRLLVL.

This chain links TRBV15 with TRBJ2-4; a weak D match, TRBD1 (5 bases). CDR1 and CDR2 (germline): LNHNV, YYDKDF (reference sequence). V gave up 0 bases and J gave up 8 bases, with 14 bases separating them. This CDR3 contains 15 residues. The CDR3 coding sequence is TGTGCCACCAGCAGAGATCGGGCAGGGAAAGACATTCAGTACTTC. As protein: CATSRDRAGKDIQYF.

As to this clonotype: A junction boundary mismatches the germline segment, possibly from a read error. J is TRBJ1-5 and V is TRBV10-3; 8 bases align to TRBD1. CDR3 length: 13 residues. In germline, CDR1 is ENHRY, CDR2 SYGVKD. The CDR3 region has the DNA TGTGCCATTAGACAGGGGTCGGGTCAGCCCCGGCATTTT. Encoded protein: CAIRQGSGQPRHF.

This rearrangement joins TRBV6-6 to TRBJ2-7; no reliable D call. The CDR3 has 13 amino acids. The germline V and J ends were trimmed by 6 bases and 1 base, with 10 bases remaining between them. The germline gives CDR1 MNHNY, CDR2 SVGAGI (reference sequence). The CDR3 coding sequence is TGTGCCAGCAGCGGGTGGAATTCCTACGAGCAGTACTTC. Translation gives CASSGWNSYEQYF.

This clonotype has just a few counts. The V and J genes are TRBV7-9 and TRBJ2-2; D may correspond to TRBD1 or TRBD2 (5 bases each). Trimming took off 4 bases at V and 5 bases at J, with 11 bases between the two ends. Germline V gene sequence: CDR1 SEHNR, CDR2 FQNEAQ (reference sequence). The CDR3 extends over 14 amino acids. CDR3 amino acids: CASSSGPRTGELFF. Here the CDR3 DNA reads TGTGCCAGCAGCTCGGGACCCCGGACCGGGGAGCTGTTTTTT.

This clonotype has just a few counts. This CDR3 reads CASSQPGTGRETQYF. CDR3 bases: TGTGCCAGCAGCCAACCCGGGACGGGTAGAGAGACCCAGTACTTC. This chain connects TRBV11-1 to TRBJ2-5; either TRBD1 or TRBD2 may supply D (5 bases each). Germline V gives CDR1 SGHAT, CDR2 FQDESV (reference sequence). V was clipped by 5 bases and J by 4 bases, with 17 bases between them. The CDR3 loop spans 15 amino acids.

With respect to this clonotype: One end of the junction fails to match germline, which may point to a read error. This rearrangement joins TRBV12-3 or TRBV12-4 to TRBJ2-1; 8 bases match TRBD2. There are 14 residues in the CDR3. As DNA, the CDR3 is TGTGCCAGCAGTTTCGGGACTAGTGAAAATGAGCAGGTCTTC. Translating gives CASSFGTSENEQVF.

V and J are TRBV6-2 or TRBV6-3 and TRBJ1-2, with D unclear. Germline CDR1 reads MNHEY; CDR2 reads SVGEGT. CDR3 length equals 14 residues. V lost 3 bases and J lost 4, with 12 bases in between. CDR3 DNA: TGTGCCAGCAGTTATCTCCAGGACCTCTATGGCTACACCTTC. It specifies CASSYLQDLYGYTF.

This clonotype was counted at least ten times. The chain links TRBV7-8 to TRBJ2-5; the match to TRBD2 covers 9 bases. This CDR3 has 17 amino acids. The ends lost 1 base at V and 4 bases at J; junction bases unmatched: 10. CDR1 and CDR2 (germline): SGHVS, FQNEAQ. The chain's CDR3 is CASSLDLAGTSRETQYF. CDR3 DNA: TGTGCCAGCAGCTTAGATCTAGCGGGGACCTCCCGAGAGACCCAGTACTTC.

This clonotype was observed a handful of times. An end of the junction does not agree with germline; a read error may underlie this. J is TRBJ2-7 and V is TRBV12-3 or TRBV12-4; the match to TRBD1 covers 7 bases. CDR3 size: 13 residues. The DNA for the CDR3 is TGTGTCAGCGGCCGGGACAGCTCCTACGAGCAGTACTTC. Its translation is CVSGRDSSYEQYF.

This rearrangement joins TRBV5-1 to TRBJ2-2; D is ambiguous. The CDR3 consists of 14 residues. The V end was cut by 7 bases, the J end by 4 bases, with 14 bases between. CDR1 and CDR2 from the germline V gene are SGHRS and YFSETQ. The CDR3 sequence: CASQRVWSTGELFF. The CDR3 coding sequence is TGCGCCAGCCAACGGGTCTGGAGCACCGGGGAGCTGTTTTTT.

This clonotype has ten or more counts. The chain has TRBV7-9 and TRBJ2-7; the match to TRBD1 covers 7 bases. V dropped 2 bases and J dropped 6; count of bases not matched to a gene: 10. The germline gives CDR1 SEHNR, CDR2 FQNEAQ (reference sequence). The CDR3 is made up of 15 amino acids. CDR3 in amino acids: CASSLSATGIREQYF. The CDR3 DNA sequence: TGTGCCAGCAGCTTAAGCGCGACAGGGATTCGCGAGCAGTACTTC.

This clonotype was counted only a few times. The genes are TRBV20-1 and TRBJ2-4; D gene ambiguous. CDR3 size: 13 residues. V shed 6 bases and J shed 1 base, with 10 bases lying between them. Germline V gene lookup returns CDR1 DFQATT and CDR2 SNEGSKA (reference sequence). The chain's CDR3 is CSARLGAKNIQYF. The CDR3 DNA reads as TGCAGTGCGAGACTGGGGGCCAAAAACATTCAGTACTTC.

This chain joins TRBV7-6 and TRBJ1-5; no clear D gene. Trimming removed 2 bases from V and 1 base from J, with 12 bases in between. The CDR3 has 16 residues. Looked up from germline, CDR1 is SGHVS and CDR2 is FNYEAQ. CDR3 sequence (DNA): TGTGCCAGCAGCTTAACACCTCCGGGGAGCAATCAGCCCCAGCATTTT. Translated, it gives CASSLTPPGSNQPQHF.

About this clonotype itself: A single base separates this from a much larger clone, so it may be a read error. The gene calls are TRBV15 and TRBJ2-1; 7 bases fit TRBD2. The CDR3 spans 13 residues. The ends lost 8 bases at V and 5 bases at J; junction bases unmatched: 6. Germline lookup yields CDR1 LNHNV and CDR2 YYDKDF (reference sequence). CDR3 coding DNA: TGTGCCACCGAACGGGACTACAACAATGAGCAGTTCTTC. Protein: CATERDYNNEQFF.

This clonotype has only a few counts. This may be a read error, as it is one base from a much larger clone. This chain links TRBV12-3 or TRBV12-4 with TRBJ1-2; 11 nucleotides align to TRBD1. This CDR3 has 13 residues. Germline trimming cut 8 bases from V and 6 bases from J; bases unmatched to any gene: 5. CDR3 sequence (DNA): TGTGCCAGCGGTGGACAGGGGGCAGATGGCTACACCTTC. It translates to CASGGQGADGYTF.

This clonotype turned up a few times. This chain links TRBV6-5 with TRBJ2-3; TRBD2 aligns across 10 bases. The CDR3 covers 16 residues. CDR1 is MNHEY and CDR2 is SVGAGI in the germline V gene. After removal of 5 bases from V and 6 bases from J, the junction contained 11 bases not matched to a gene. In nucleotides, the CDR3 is TGTGCCAGCAGTCCAAGGACTAGCGGATGGGGGGATACGCAGTATTTT. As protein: CASSPRTSGWGDTQYF.